The 26 T cell receptor beta chains below all came from one sample that was sequenced in a study of blood T cell repertoires in COVID-19. Clones were read by immunoSEQ multiplex PCR, and TCRdb kept only the in-frame ones, dropping some. The data contain hundreds of thousands of clones, approximately 82% of them singletons. Sequenced material: peripheral blood. The receptors originated from a woman between 65 and 79 years old with active or convalescent COVID-19.

As DNA, the CDR3 is TGTGCCAGCAGTTACCCAGGATATAACTATGGCTACACCTTC. Encoded protein: CASSYPGYNYGYTF. The V and J genes are TRBV6-6 and TRBJ1-2, with D hard to call. Germline loops: CDR1 MNHNY, CDR2 SVGAGI (reference sequence). CDR3 length equals 14 residues. Trimming pared 2 bases from V and 1 base from J, leaving 8 bases between.

The genes are TRBV2 and TRBJ1-1; weak D call: TRBD1 (5 bases). Germline lookup yields CDR1 SNHLY and CDR2 FYNNEI. The CDR3 loop spans 12 amino acids. The V gene lost 6 bases and the J gene lost 4 bases, with 9 bases spanning the gap. CDR3 amino acids: CASRDDSTEAFF. CDR3 nucleotides: TGTGCCAGCAGGGACGACAGCACTGAAGCTTTCTTT.

The chain uses TRBV5-8 and TRBJ1-1, with D maybe TRBD1 (6 bases). Trimming stripped 0 bases from V and 7 bases from J, with 13 bases between. The CDR3 runs to 14 residues. The germline V gene has CDR1 SGHTS and CDR2 YDEGEE. CDR3: CASSLGGTQFEAFF. The CDR3 DNA sequence: TGTGCCAGCAGCTTGGGAGGGACACAGTTTGAAGCTTTCTTT. Drawing the rest from reference TRBV5-8 and TRBJ1-1, the complete variable domain is EAGVTQSPTHLIKTRGQQATLRCSPISGHTSVYWYQQALGLGLQFLLWYDEGEERNRGNFPPRFSGRQFPNYSSELNVNALELEDSALYLCASSLGGTQFEAFFGQGTRLTVV.

The CDR3 coding sequence is TGTGCCAGCAGTGAGGGCGGGACGTACTATGGCTACACCTTC. It yields the protein CASSEGGTYYGYTF. The chain carries TRBV2 and TRBJ1-2, with D perhaps matching TRBD1 (5 bases). V was pared by 3 bases and J by 3 bases, with 11 bases between. The CDR3 sequence is 14 residues long. The germline V gene has CDR1 SNHLY and CDR2 FYNNEI. Combining the CDR3 with reference TRBV2 and TRBJ1-2 gives the whole variable domain EPEVTQTPSHQVTQMGQEVILRCVPISNHLYFYWYRQILGQKVEFLVSFYNNEISEKSEIFDDQFSVERPDGSNFTLKIRSTKLEDSAMYFCASSEGGTYYGYTFGSGTRLTVV.

The chain joins TRBV2 to TRBJ1-5, with D perhaps matching TRBD1 (5 bases). Germline V CDR1 and CDR2: SNHLY, FYNNEI. Trimming took 11 bases from V and 8 from J, leaving 13 bases between them. The CDR3 length is 11 residues. This CDR3 reads CALGEKKPQHF. CDR3 in DNA: TGTGCCCTAGGGGAAAAGAAGCCCCAGCATTTT. The full variable domain, completed using reference TRBV2 and TRBJ1-5, is EPEVTQTPSHQVTQMGQEVILRCVPISNHLYFYWYRQILGQKVEFLVSFYNNEISEKSEIFDDQFSVERPDGSNFTLKIRSTKLEDSAMYFCALGEKKPQHFGDGTRLSIL.

The V gene is TRBV6-5, the J gene TRBJ2-7, with no clear D. Germline V gives CDR1 MNHEY, CDR2 SVGAGI. V shed 7 bases and J shed 6 bases, with 10 bases lying between them. The CDR3 contains 11 residues. CDR3 sequence: CASNRGSEQYF. The CDR3 coding sequence is TGTGCCAGCAATCGAGGTTCCGAGCAGTACTTC.

The V and J genes are TRBV19 and TRBJ2-2; 8 bases agree with TRBD2. Germline V gene lookup returns CDR1 LNHDA and CDR2 SQIVND (reference sequence). The CDR3 consists of 18 residues. V was clipped by 3 bases and J by 2 bases; unmatched bases: 11. The CDR3 DNA is TGTGCCAGTAGTATGGGCAGTAGACTAGCGCCTAACACCGGGGAGCTGTTTTTT. It specifies CASSMGSRLAPNTGELFF. Combining the CDR3 with reference TRBV19 and TRBJ2-2 gives the whole variable domain DGGITQSPKYLFRKEGQNVTLSCEQNLNHDAMYWYRQDPGQGLRLIYYSQIVNDFQKGDIAEGYSVSREKKESFPLTVTSAQKNPTAFYLCASSMGSRLAPNTGELFFGEGSRLTVL.

The V call is TRBV6-5, the J call TRBJ1-3, with unresolved D. The length of the CDR3 is 16 residues. Germline CDR1 is MNHEY and CDR2 is SVGAGI. The V end lost 0 bases, the J end lost 0 bases, and 9 bases lay between the germline ends. The CDR3 nucleotides read TGTGCCAGCAGTTACTCAAACCTCAGCTCTGGAAACACCATATATTTT. Encoded protein: CASSYSNLSSGNTIYF.

This chain connects TRBV19 to TRBJ2-1, with a possible D match to TRBD2 (7 bases). V was shortened by 7 bases and J by 6 bases, with 19 bases between the two germline ends. Germline-derived CDR1 and CDR2 are LNHDA and SQIVND (reference sequence). CDR3 length equals 15 residues. The CDR3 loop is CASKGGAGSGNEQFF. In DNA form, the CDR3 reads TGTGCCAGTAAGGGGGGAGCGGGGAGCGGCAATGAGCAGTTCTTC.

The rearrangement uses TRBV2 and TRBJ1-6; D ambiguous. V shed 6 bases and J shed 10 bases, with 13 bases lying between them. This CDR3 spans 13 amino acids. Germline V lookup: CDR1 SNHLY, CDR2 FYNNEI. The CDR3 loop reads CASRREGGSPLHF. CDR3 coding DNA: TGTGCCAGCAGGAGGGAGGGAGGCTCACCCCTCCACTTT.

This clone came up once. The CDR3 DNA reads as TGTGCCAGCAGTTTACCCGGGACTAGCGAACACGAGCAGTACTTC. This gives the protein CASSLPGTSEHEQYF. The V gene is TRBV28, the J gene TRBJ2-7; TRBD2 aligns across 10 bases. The CDR3 extends over 15 amino acids. Trimming cost V 2 bases and J 5 bases; bases outside gene matches: 6. CDR1 MDHEN and CDR2 SYDVKM come from the germline V gene.

This clone was counted a single time. The chain employs TRBV11-3 and TRBJ2-5; D is possibly TRBD2 (6 bases). With 5 bases removed from V and 1 base from J, the gap between germline ends came to 8 bases. Germline loops: CDR1 SGHNT, CDR2 YENEEA. CDR3 length equals 13 residues. CDR3 residues: CASSRGTQETQYF. CDR3 bases: TGTGCCAGCAGCCGGGGGACCCAAGAGACCCAGTACTTC. The entire variable domain, with the rest obtained from reference TRBV11-3 and TRBJ2-5, is as follows: EAGVVQSPRYKIIEKKQPVAFWCNPISGHNTLYWYLQNLGQGPELLIRYENEEAVDDSQLPKDRFSAERLKGVDSTLKIQPAELGDSAVYLCASSRGTQETQYFGPGTRLLVL.

The chain is built from TRBV3-1 (or the pseudogene TRBV3-2) and TRBJ2-3, with 11 bases identical to TRBD2. The CDR3 extends over 17 amino acids. Germline loops: CDR1 LGHDT, CDR2 YNNKEL (reference sequence). The ends lost 3 bases at V and 1 base at J; junction bases unmatched: 6. CDR3 amino acids: CASSHTSGRGGTDTQYF. CDR3 nucleotide sequence: TGTGCCAGCAGCCACACTAGCGGGAGAGGGGGCACAGATACGCAGTATTTT.

This chain joins TRBV6-5 and TRBJ2-5; D might be TRBD1 (6 bases). Trimming took 6 bases from V and 5 from J, leaving 13 bases between them. CDR1 is MNHEY, CDR2 SVGAGI, per germline. The CDR3 spans 13 residues. The CDR3 coding sequence is TGTGCCAGCAGCGGACAGCTTGAGGAGACCCAGTACTTC. Translated: CASSGQLEETQYF.

This clone was seen a handful of times. V usage is TRBV6-1 and J usage is TRBJ2-7; 7 nucleotides agree with TRBD2. CDR1 and CDR2 (germline): MNHNS, SASEGT. The junction had 2 bases not matched to a gene; V was cut back by 3 bases and J by 0 bases. The CDR3 has 14 residues. As DNA, the CDR3 is TGTGCCAGCAGTGAGGGCGGGAGCTCCTACGAGCAGTACTTC. This translates into CASSEGGSSYEQYF.

The chain joins TRBV7-9 to TRBJ2-6; D is undetermined. With 4 bases removed from V and 1 base from J, the gap between germline ends came to 17 bases. This CDR3 spans 18 amino acids. From germline, CDR1 is SEHNR and CDR2 FQNEAQ (reference sequence). Here the CDR3 DNA reads TGTGCCAGCAGCTCCTCCGCGTACCCCTTATCTGGGGCCAACGTCCTGACTTTC. Its protein product is CASSSSAYPLSGANVLTF. Together with reference TRBV7-9 and TRBJ2-6, the CDR3 gives the full variable domain: DTGVSQNPRHKITKRGQNVTFRCDPISEHNRLYWYRQTLGQGPEFLTYFQNEAQLEKSRLLSDRFSAERPKGSFSTLEIQRTEQGDSAMYLCASSSSAYPLSGANVLTFGAGSRLTVL.

The J gene is TRBJ2-7, the V gene TRBV6-5, with 7 positions matching TRBD1. There are 14 residues in the CDR3. V dropped 5 bases and J dropped 5; count of bases not matched to a gene: 9. Germline CDR1 reads MNHEY; CDR2 reads SVGAGI. The CDR3 is CASSLGDSRDEQYF. In DNA form, the CDR3 reads TGTGCCAGCAGTCTTGGGGACAGCCGCGACGAGCAGTACTTC.

The V gene is TRBV6-5, the J gene TRBJ2-3; TRBD1 agrees at 9 bases. The CDR3 is 13 amino acids. The germline V gene has CDR1 MNHEY and CDR2 SVGAGI. The V and J ends lost 11 bases and 2 bases, in that order; junction bases with no gene match: 5. The CDR3 region is CAGRDRATDTQYF. The CDR3 nucleotides are TGTGCCGGGCGGGACAGGGCCACAGATACGCAGTATTTT.

The chain joins TRBV3-1 (or the pseudogene TRBV3-2) to TRBJ1-1; D unresolved. The germline gives CDR1 LGHDT, CDR2 YNNKEL (reference sequence). The CDR3 is 15 amino acids. Trimming removed 6 bases from V and 2 bases from J, with 16 bases in between. The CDR3: CASSLTGEKNTEAFF. For the CDR3, the DNA is TGTGCCAGCAGTCTGACCGGGGAGAAAAACACTGAAGCTTTCTTT.

V usage is TRBV13 and J usage is TRBJ1-6; 8 bases fit TRBD1. Germline assignment: CDR1 PRHDT and CDR2 FYEKMQ (reference sequence). CDR3 size: 16 residues. The V and J ends lost 0 bases and 9 bases, in that order; junction bases with no gene match: 7. CDR3 nucleotides: TGTGCCAGCAGCTTAGGGGCAGGGGGCCAGGGTTCACCCCTCCACTTT. It translates to CASSLGAGGQGSPLHF.

The gene calls are TRBV3-1 (or the pseudogene TRBV3-2) and TRBJ1-2; 7 bases map to TRBD1. V shed 0 bases and J 0 bases; nucleotides not matched to a gene: 22. The germline gives CDR1 LGHDT, CDR2 YNNKEL (reference sequence). The CDR3 contains 22 residues. This chain's CDR3 is CASSQDFRELRVGDRANYGYTF. DNA of the CDR3: TGTGCCAGCAGCCAAGATTTTCGGGAATTAAGGGTCGGGGACAGAGCTAACTATGGCTACACCTTC.

In this sample, this clone turned up once. The genes are TRBV19 and TRBJ2-7; TRBD2 might be the D (6 bases). Germline loops: CDR1 LNHDA, CDR2 SQIVND (reference sequence). CDR3 length: 14 residues. V was shortened by 4 bases and J by 0 bases, with 10 bases between the two germline ends. The CDR3 coding sequence is TGTGCCAGTAGTACGGGACTCTCCTCCTACGAGCAGTACTTC. Protein product: CASSTGLSSYEQYF.

This clone was seen more than once but under ten times. The chain recombines TRBV13 with TRBJ2-1, with 10 bases matching TRBD2. The CDR3 extends over 15 amino acids. CDR1 and CDR2 (germline): PRHDT, FYEKMQ (reference sequence). The V gene end was trimmed by 5 bases and the J gene end by 8 bases; junction bases not matched to a gene: 9. The CDR3 DNA reads TGTGCCAGCAGCCCGGGACTAGCGACGGCGGATGAGCAGTTCTTC. Its translation is CASSPGLATADEQFF.

The V gene is TRBV9, the J gene TRBJ1-1; unclear D gene. Trimming left V 7 bases short and J 9 bases short, with 16 bases between. CDR3 length: 12 residues. In germline, CDR1 is SGDLS, CDR2 YYNGEE. The CDR3 DNA reads TGTGCCAGCGAAGGTTATGTCGGGAAAGCTTTCTTT. Its translation is CASEGYVGKAFF. Filled out from reference TRBV9 and TRBJ1-1, the complete variable domain reads DSGVTQTPKHLITATGQRVTLRCSPRSGDLSVYWYQQSLDQGLQFLIQYYNGEERAKGNILERFSAQQFPDLHSELNLSSLELGDSALYFCASEGYVGKAFFGQGTRLTVV.

The gene calls are TRBV6-2 or TRBV6-3 and TRBJ1-2; D call uncertain. The V gene's germline CDR1 is MNHEY and CDR2 SVGEGT. This CDR3 has 12 amino acids. With 4 bases removed from V and 6 bases from J, the gap between germline ends came to 9 bases. CDR3 in amino acids: CASSFHSNGYTF. As DNA, the CDR3 is TGTGCCAGCAGTTTTCACTCTAATGGCTACACCTTC.

This clone has only a few counts. The genes are TRBV18 and TRBJ1-5, with D possibly TRBD1 on 6 matching bases. The germline V and J ends were trimmed by 4 bases and 7 bases, with 14 bases remaining between them. The CDR3 covers 14 residues. Germline lookup yields CDR1 KGHSH and CDR2 LQKENI. CDR3 nucleotides: TGTGCCAGCTCACTAGAGACAGGACGGCAGCCCCAGCATTTT. Protein product: CASSLETGRQPQHF.